This note documents a single T cell receptor beta chain sequence. Its cognate antigen is unknown. The source of the sample is a study of Ad26.COV2.S vaccination and SARS-CoV-2 variants. Whole-study context: COV1001, an Ad26.COV2.S trial, supplied this vaccine-arm donor.

The data were produced by immunoSEQ multiplex PCR, yet TCRdb's version contains in-frame clones alone and is incomplete. The sample has hundreds of thousands of clones, 80% to 90% seen once. Findings and caveats of the study: Spike-specific TCR breadth ran higher among vaccine recipients than placebo recipients.

Germline V lookup: CDR1 SGHRS, CDR2 YFSETQ. V shed 6 bases and J 8 bases; nucleotides not matched to a gene: 16. The length of the CDR3 is 16 residues. As for treatment: some 20 received Ad26.COV2.S at low or high dose, single or two shots; roughly five received placebo; per-sample allocation not given. The samples date from day 63 after the first vaccine or placebo injection. Whoever gave the sample was an adult aged 18-55 years in Boston. The chain employs TRBV5-1 and TRBJ2-1; 8 positions agree with TRBD2. The TCR was taken from a person aged 18-65 years who received the Ad26.COV2.S COVID-19 vaccine or a placebo. The source material was peripheral blood, sampled in a trial of Ad26.COV2.S vaccine versus placebo. The CDR3 bases are TGCGCCAGCAAGAGGGAAGCGGGAGACGGTACCGATGAGCAGTTCTTC. Translation: CASKREAGDGTDEQFF.